Described below is a single TCR beta chain sequence and its context. Authors' analysis steps: Counts of nucleated cells, estimated from reference gene primer amplification, were obtained. The repertoire was sequenced with immunoSEQ multiplex PCR; TCRdb's copy has only in-frame clones and lacks some. For V, J and clone size, that table is used; D and trimming come from the DNA. This table has roughly 220,000 clones, roughly 80% appearing once. This CDR3 region has 13 residues. The V gene lost 2 bases and the J gene lost 3 bases, with 3 bases spanning the gap. Looked up from germline, CDR1 is SGHNT and CDR2 is YYREEE (reference sequence). This sample is drawn from a study of blood T cell repertoires in COVID-19. Turning to the study itself: There were acute and convalescent COVID-19 samples, and they came from the United States, Italy and Spain. PBMCs, B-cell-depleted T cells, or T cells were the source of the cDNA or gDNA that made up the material.

This clonotype originated in a man under 40 with active or convalescent COVID-19. Sequenced sample: peripheral blood. The chain has TRBV5-4 and TRBJ2-6; D remains unclear. Here the CDR3 reads CASSFGGANVLTF. CDR3 sequence (DNA): TGTGCCAGCAGCTTCGGTGGGGCCAACGTCCTGACTTTC.